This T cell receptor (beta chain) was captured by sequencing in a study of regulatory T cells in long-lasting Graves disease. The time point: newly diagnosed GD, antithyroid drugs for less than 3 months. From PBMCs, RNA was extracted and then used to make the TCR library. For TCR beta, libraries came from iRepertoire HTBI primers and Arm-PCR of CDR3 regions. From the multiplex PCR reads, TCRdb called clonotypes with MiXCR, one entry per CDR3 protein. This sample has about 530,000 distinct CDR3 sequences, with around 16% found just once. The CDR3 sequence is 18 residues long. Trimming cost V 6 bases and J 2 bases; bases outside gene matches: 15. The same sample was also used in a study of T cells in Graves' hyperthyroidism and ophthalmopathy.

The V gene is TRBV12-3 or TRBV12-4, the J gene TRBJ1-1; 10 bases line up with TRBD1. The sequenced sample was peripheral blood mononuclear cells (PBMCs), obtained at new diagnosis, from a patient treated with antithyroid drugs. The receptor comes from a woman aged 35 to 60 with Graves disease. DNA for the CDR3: TGTGCCAGCAGCACCTACCGGACAGGGGGACCCTCCAACACTGAAGCTTTCTTT. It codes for CASSTYRTGGPSNTEAFF.